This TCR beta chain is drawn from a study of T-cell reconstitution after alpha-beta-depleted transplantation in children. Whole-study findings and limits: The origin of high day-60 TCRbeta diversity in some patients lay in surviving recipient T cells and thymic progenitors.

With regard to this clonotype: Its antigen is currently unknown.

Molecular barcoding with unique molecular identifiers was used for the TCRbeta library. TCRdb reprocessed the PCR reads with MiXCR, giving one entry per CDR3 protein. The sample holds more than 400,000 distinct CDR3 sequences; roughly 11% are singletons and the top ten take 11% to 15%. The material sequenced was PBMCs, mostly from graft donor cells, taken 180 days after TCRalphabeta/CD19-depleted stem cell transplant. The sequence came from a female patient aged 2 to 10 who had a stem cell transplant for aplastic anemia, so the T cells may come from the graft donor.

The CDR3 DNA reads as TGTGCCAGCGGCCCCGTGACTTGGTCCTACGAGCAGTACTTC. It encodes CASGPVTWSYEQYF. The rearrangement uses TRBV4-2 and TRBJ2-7; D uncertain. The CDR3 spans 14 residues. Germline assignment: CDR1 LGHNA and CDR2 YNFKEQ. With 8 bases removed from V and 1 base from J, the gap between germline ends came to 15 bases.